The sequence of this TCR beta chain was determined in a study of response to subunit inactivated influenza vaccine. Germline CDR1 is SNHLY and CDR2 is FYNNEI. This CDR3 has 15 amino acids. V gave up 3 bases and J gave up 7 bases; unmatched junction bases: 1. This clonotype came up many times. TCRdb processed the RT-PCR reads anew with MiXCR; each CDR3 protein has one entry. The sample carries under 800,000 distinct CDR3 sequences, approximately 15% recorded once. The input for sequencing was PBMCs from blood, taken 14 to 15 days before vaccination. The origin of this receptor is a man aged 50 to 60 who received an inactivated influenza vaccine. The rearrangement uses TRBV2 and TRBJ2-1; 15 bases fit TRBD2. In nucleotides, the CDR3 is TGTGCCAGCAGTGAGGGACTAGCGGGGGGAAATGAGCAGTTCTTC. Translating it yields CASSEGLAGGNEQFF.